The sequence of this T cell receptor beta chain was determined in a study of cytomegalovirus exposure and HLA in healthy donors. Whole-study results and caveats: Analysis was carried out at a later point, and it linked a missense DCLRE1C variant to TCR beta V- and J-gene trimming.

Germline V lookup: CDR1 SGHKS, CDR2 YYEKEE (reference sequence). The J segment lost 0 bases and the V segment lost 4 bases, leaving 17 bases of the junction unmatched. The CDR3 is 20 residues long. The PCR ran on 60 Vbeta and 13 Jbeta primers. Per the authors' pipeline: Around 9.9 million shared chains were among the approximately 87 million unique TCR beta chains that a later analysis counted. Generated by immunoSEQ multiplex PCR, the TCRdb table keeps only in-frame clones and is missing some. V, J and clone size are taken as reported in that table, and D and trimming were inferred from the DNA itself. The data contain 85,000 to 90,000 clones, 85% of them singletons. With regard to this clone: What it recognizes is unknown.

This chain connects TRBV5-5 to TRBJ2-5, with 11 bases identical to TRBD2. Sequenced: PBMCs. The clonotype originates from a man in his forties in good health and CMV-seropositive. The DNA of the CDR3 is TGTGCCAGCAGCCCCTTACCGGGACTAGCGGACCGGAGGGACCAAGAGACCCAGTACTTC. It translates to CASSPLPGLADRRDQETQYF.